This note documents a single T cell receptor (beta chain) sequence. Libraries were prepared by immunoSEQ multiplex PCR; TCRdb keeps only in-frame clonotypes and omits some of them. The sample lists about 30,000 clones, about 93% seen once, with just over 0.7% in the top ten. V lost 3 bases, J lost 3 bases, and 6 bases stayed unmatched. CDR3 length equals 16 residues. From germline, CDR1 is LNHDA and CDR2 SQIVND (reference sequence). This sample was taken from a study of lymphopenia after photon versus proton radiotherapy. Sample: peripheral blood, taken from a patient treated with photon-based radiotherapy. The chain combines TRBV19 with TRBJ2-1; 9 bases agree with TRBD2. This TCR was recovered from a woman between 50 and 59 years old with cholangiocarcinoma. CDR3 in amino acids: CASSIAAGGLYNEQFF. The CDR3 DNA reads as TGTGCCAGTAGTATCGCAGCGGGGGGCCTCTACAATGAGCAGTTCTTC.